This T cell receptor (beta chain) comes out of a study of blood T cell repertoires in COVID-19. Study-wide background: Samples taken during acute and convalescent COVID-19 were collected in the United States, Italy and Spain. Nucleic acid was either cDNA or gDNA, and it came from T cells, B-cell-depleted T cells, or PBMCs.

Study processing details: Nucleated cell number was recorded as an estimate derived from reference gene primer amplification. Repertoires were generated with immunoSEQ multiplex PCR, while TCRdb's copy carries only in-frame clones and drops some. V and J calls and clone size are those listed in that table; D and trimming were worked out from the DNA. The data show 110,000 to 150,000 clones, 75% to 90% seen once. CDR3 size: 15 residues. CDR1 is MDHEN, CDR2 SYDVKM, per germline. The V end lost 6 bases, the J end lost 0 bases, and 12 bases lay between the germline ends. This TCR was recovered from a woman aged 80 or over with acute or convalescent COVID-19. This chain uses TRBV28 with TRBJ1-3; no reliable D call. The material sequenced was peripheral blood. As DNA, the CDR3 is TGTGCCAGCAGATCTGCCGGTGCCTCTGGAAACACCATATATTTT. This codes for CASRSAGASGNTIYF.